The entry below describes one TCR beta chain. Its antigen is not known. This sample is part of a study of cytomegalovirus exposure and HLA in healthy donors. Primers for the PCR totalled 60 Vbeta and 13 Jbeta. Assay used: immunoSEQ multiplex PCR; TCRdb lists only in-frame clones, some missing. This table holds about 140,000 clones, around 72% found once. General observations from the study: Later work associated roughly 15,000 TCR beta sequences with HLA alleles at 0.05 false discovery rate. Rates of TCR association differed by HLA locus in a later analysis, with DRB1 highest and HLA-C lowest.

Sequenced material: PBMCs. This clonotype originated in a woman in her 40s in good health and CMV-seronegative.

The CDR3: CASSPRQGTYEQYV. The CDR3 nucleotides read TGTGCCAGCAGCCCCAGACAGGGAACCTACGAGCAGTACGTC. The chain carries TRBV11-3 and TRBJ2-7; 7 positions agree with TRBD1. The length of the CDR3 is 14 residues. The germline V gene encodes CDR1 SGHNT and CDR2 YENEEA. V shed 5 bases and J 2 bases; nucleotides not matched to a gene: 6.